This paragraph covers one T cell receptor beta chain sequence. What it binds is unknown. This sample was included in a study of vaccination and CD4 T cells after COVID-19. The Oncomine TCR Beta short-read assay was applied to DNA of cultured CD4+ T cells. A single record per CDR3 protein comes from TCRdb applying MiXCR to the PCR reads. This table holds fewer than 15,000 distinct CDR3 sequences, nearly 60% found once. Described treatment: roughly 10-day PBMC culture with coronavirus spike peptide pools or control peptides (ViraFEST assay). CDR1 SGHNT and CDR2 YYREEE come from the germline V gene (reference sequence). The CDR3 contains 16 residues. V was trimmed by 4 bases and J by 1 base, leaving 18 bases between them.

This TCR was sampled from a human donor with COVID-19. The rearrangement links TRBV5-4 to TRBJ2-7; the D gene is possibly TRBD1 (6 bases). Here the sequenced sample was cultured CD4+ T cells from blood, taken after SARS-CoV-2 vaccination. In nucleotides, the CDR3 is TGTGCCAGCAGCACGTGGGTGTTGGGGGCGTCCTACGAGCAGTACTTC. This gives the protein CASSTWVLGASYEQYF.